This entry lists 20 T cell receptor beta chains sequenced from one sample in a study of control samples from healthy donors and cancer patients (dated by TCRdb to 2019 to 2021). Library prep was done by the immunoSEQ multiplex PCR assay. TCRdb provides this immuneACCESS table in a form limited to in-frame rearrangements. Some clones are lacking; in checked studies, under half of them reflect an unresolved V gene, and why the rest are absent is not known. The sample table contains 80,000 to 100,000 clones; only one count was recorded for around 88% of them. Roughly 13% of the sample belongs to the ten largest clones. Material: blood. Every receptor here comes from a man aged 30 to 39 in good health.

This clone was seen a single time. The chain uses TRBV30 and TRBJ2-7; TRBD2 matches 11 bases. This CDR3 is 15 amino acids long. Germline loops: CDR1 GTSNPN, CDR2 SVGIG (reference sequence). The CDR3 reads CAFSGTSGSSYEQYF. Here the CDR3 DNA reads TGTGCTTTCTCCGGGACTAGCGGTAGCTCCTACGAGCAGTACTTC.

V gene TRBV7-3 combines with J gene TRBJ2-1; 12 positions match TRBD2. The junction had 3 bases not matched to a gene; V was cut back by 6 bases and J by 6 bases. This CDR3 contains 14 residues. Germline assignment: CDR1 SGHTA and CDR2 FQGTGA. The CDR3 region has the DNA TGTGCCAGCAGAATGACTAGCGGGAGCAATGAGCAGTTCTTC. It yields the protein CASRMTSGSNEQFF.

This clone was counted a few times. The chain carries TRBV16 and TRBJ1-1; weak D call: TRBD1 (6 bases). The length of the CDR3 is 16 residues. The V gene lost 4 bases and the J gene lost 0 bases, with 15 bases spanning the gap. Germline lookup yields CDR1 KGHSY and CDR2 FQNENV. The CDR3 here is CASSPGGAAMNTEAFF. The CDR3 region has the DNA TGTGCCAGCAGCCCCGGGGGGGCAGCTATGAACACTGAAGCTTTCTTT.

This rearrangement joins TRBV30 to TRBJ2-3, with D hard to call. Trimming stripped 0 bases from V and 0 bases from J, with 4 bases between. CDR3 length: 13 residues. CDR1 GTSNPN and CDR2 SVGIG come from the germline V gene (reference sequence). CDR3 sequence (DNA): TGTGCCTGGAGTGTAGGTAGCACAGATACGCAGTATTTT. Its translation: CAWSVGSTDTQYF. Drawing the rest from reference TRBV30 and TRBJ2-3, the complete variable domain is SQTIHQWPATLVQPVGSPLSLECTVEGTSNPNLYWYRQAAGRGLQLLFYSVGIGQISSEVPQNLSASRPQDRQFILSSKKLLLSDSGFYLCAWSVGSTDTQYFGPGTRLTVL.

The rearrangement joins TRBV15 to TRBJ1-5, with TRBD1 identical over 7 bases. V trimming: 3 bases; J trimming: 0 bases; junction bases outside the gene matches: 2. From germline, CDR1 is LNHNV and CDR2 YYDKDF (reference sequence). CDR3 size: 15 residues. CDR3 in DNA: TGTGCCACCAGCAGGACAGGGAATAGCAATCAGCCCCAGCATTTT. Translating it yields CATSRTGNSNQPQHF.

The V and J genes are TRBV19 and TRBJ1-2; the match to TRBD1 covers 7 bases. The CDR3 totals 16 residues. Germline CDR1 reads LNHDA; CDR2 reads SQIVND (reference sequence). J gave up 7 bases and V 5 bases, and 16 bases lay outside the gene matches. CDR3 region: CASSSGPDRVQSGYTF. The CDR3 DNA reads as TGTGCCAGTAGTTCGGGGCCTGACAGGGTTCAGTCTGGCTACACCTTC.

The V and J genes are TRBV3-1 (or the pseudogene TRBV3-2) and TRBJ2-7; 8 bases line up with TRBD1. Germline CDR1 reads LGHDT; CDR2 reads YNNKEL (reference sequence). There are 12 residues in the CDR3. V lost 3 bases to trimming and J lost 7 bases; unmatched junction nucleotides: 2. The CDR3 region has the DNA TGTGCCAGCAGCCAGACAGGGGAGGAGCAGTACTTC. Protein product: CASSQTGEEQYF.

This clone came up a few times. CDR3 coding DNA: TGTGCCAGCAGTACCACAGGGGGCAGGGCTGAAGCTTTCTTT. Encoded protein: CASSTTGGRAEAFF. V gene TRBV6-2 or TRBV6-3 combines with J gene TRBJ1-1; 9 nucleotides match TRBD1. CDR1 is MNHEY and CDR2 is SVGEGT in the germline V gene. V trimming: 5 bases; J trimming: 6 bases; junction bases outside the gene matches: 7. CDR3 size: 14 residues.

The V gene is TRBV30, the J gene TRBJ1-5; TRBD1 agrees at 7 bases. This CDR3 contains 14 residues. Germline V gene lookup returns CDR1 GTSNPN and CDR2 SVGIG (reference sequence). The trim removed 0 bases at V and 3 bases at J, leaving 2 bases unmatched. CDR3 sequence: CAWSVQGINQPQHF. CDR3 coding DNA: TGTGCCTGGAGTGTACAGGGGATCAATCAGCCCCAGCATTTT.

This chain connects TRBV9 to TRBJ2-3; D gene uncertain. The CDR3 covers 14 residues. Between the trimmed V and J ends, which lost 3 bases and 0 bases, there was a span of 8 bases. CDR1 is SGDLS and CDR2 is YYNGEE in the germline V gene. DNA for the CDR3: TGTGCCAGCAGCGCGGACGGAAGCACAGATACGCAGTATTTT. Amino acid sequence: CASSADGSTDTQYF.

The chain combines TRBV11-2 with TRBJ2-1; 10 nucleotides line up with TRBD2. The CDR3 totals 18 residues. With 1 base clipped from V and 0 bases from J, the junction kept 6 bases outside the gene matches. From germline, CDR1 is SGHAT and CDR2 FQNNGV. The CDR3 DNA sequence: TGTGCCAGCAGCTTAGTTCGGGCTAGCGGGAGCTCCTACAATGAGCAGTTCTTC. Translation: CASSLVRASGSSYNEQFF.

The V and J genes are TRBV7-9 and TRBJ2-5, with D possibly TRBD1 on 6 matching bases. The CDR3 has 15 residues. Trimming cost V 1 base and J 5 bases, with 14 bases left between them. Germline-derived CDR1 and CDR2 are SEHNR and FQNEAQ (reference sequence). The CDR3 region is CASSLGQGSRETQYF. CDR3 nucleotide sequence: TGTGCCAGCAGCTTAGGGCAGGGGAGTAGGGAGACCCAGTACTTC. Full variable domain (remainder filled in from reference TRBV7-9 and TRBJ2-5): DTGVSQNPRHKITKRGQNVTFRCDPISEHNRLYWYRQTLGQGPEFLTYFQNEAQLEKSRLLSDRFSAERPKGSFSTLEIQRTEQGDSAMYLCASSLGQGSRETQYFGPGTRLLVL.

This chain connects TRBV28 to TRBJ2-1, with TRBD2 identical over 12 bases. The V and J ends lost 7 bases and 8 bases, in that order; junction bases with no gene match: 9. Germline values: CDR1 MDHEN, CDR2 SYDVKM. CDR3 length: 15 residues. DNA for the CDR3: TGTGCCAGCACGGCGACTAGCGGGAGTGGGGATGAGCAGTTCTTC. Translation: CASTATSGSGDEQFF.

This chain uses TRBV27 with TRBJ2-1; 9 bases map to TRBD2. V dropped 4 bases and J dropped 2; count of bases not matched to a gene: 9. The CDR3 totals 17 residues. CDR1 is MNHEY and CDR2 is SMNVEV in the germline V gene (reference sequence). The CDR3 region is CASSWGRGGVPYNEQFF. The DNA for the CDR3 is TGTGCCAGCAGTTGGGGACGCGGGGGGGTCCCCTACAATGAGCAGTTCTTC.

This chain links TRBV12-5 with TRBJ2-3, with 10 bases aligning to TRBD2. The J segment lost 6 bases and the V segment lost 5 bases, leaving 32 bases of the junction unmatched. Germline assignment: CDR1 LGHNT and CDR2 FRNRAP. This CDR3 is 23 amino acids long. The CDR3 region is CASGLGTRKTGSSGSGFADTQYF. Here the CDR3 DNA reads TGTGCTAGTGGTCTCGGAACCAGAAAGACGGGGTCTAGCGGGAGTGGCTTTGCGGATACGCAGTATTTT.

The rearrangement uses TRBV19 and TRBJ1-4, with a weak D call TRBD1 (6 bases). Germline assignment: CDR1 LNHDA and CDR2 SQIVND (reference sequence). The CDR3 has 13 residues. V lost 2 bases and J lost 10, with 11 bases in between. The DNA for the CDR3 is TGTGCCAGTAGTATATCTGAAGGGGGAAAACTGTTTTTT. Its translation is CASSISEGGKLFF.

The CDR3 loop is CASSQDRGTSGFYEQYF. CDR3 nucleotides: TGTGCCAGCAGCCAAGATCGTGGCACTAGCGGGTTCTACGAGCAGTACTTC. V and J are TRBV3-1 (or the pseudogene TRBV3-2) and TRBJ2-7; 9 nucleotides match TRBD2. V shed 0 bases and J 3 bases; nucleotides not matched to a gene: 9. The CDR3 extends over 17 amino acids. Germline-derived CDR1 and CDR2 are LGHDT and YNNKEL (reference sequence).

This clone turned up a few times. The chain joins TRBV19 to TRBJ1-2; D is unresolved. The CDR3 loop spans 13 amino acids. Germline V gene data show CDR1 as LNHDA and CDR2 as SQIVND (reference sequence). V shed 3 bases and J shed 8 bases, with 13 bases lying between them. CDR3 region: CASSIKWGDGYTF. The DNA for the CDR3 is TGTGCCAGTAGTATCAAATGGGGAGACGGCTACACCTTC.

The V gene is TRBV30, the J gene TRBJ2-6; D unclear. The ends were cut back, 1 base at V and 0 bases at J, with 4 bases in the middle. Germline values: CDR1 GTSNPN, CDR2 SVGIG (reference sequence). This CDR3 spans 14 amino acids. CDR3 sequence: CAWSAGSGANVLTF. For the CDR3, the DNA is TGTGCCTGGAGTGCTGGCTCTGGGGCCAACGTCCTGACTTTC.

There are a few counts of this clone. This chain joins TRBV7-7 and TRBJ2-7; 9 positions match TRBD1. CDR1 SSHAT and CDR2 FNYEAQ come from the germline V gene (reference sequence). This CDR3 has 14 amino acids. The junction had 7 bases not matched to a gene; V was cut back by 4 bases and J by 6 bases. CDR3 in DNA: TGTGCCAGCAGCTCCGGGACAGGGCTCTCCGAGCAGTACTTC. Protein sequence: CASSSGTGLSEQYF.